The entry that follows covers one T cell receptor (beta chain) sequence. Its specificity is unknown. The data belong to a study of blood T cells in healthy people across ages. Study-wide results and limits: The study could not conclusively compare naive and antigen-experienced cells, given its unsorted PBMCs.

Through a sample-barcoded 5' primer and a J-beta primer mix, a second PCR was run for roughly 6 to 12 cycles. Each of the cDNA molecules was tagged by a template-switch adaptor with 12 random nucleotides. TCRdb recomputed calls from the 5' RACE reads with MiXCR, one row per CDR3 protein. The table records about 970,000 distinct CDR3 sequences, approximately 50% of them present only once. Total RNA extraction produced at least 5 micrograms (per sample) for the study. Losses at the gene ends were 2 bases for V and 2 bases for J; bases not matched to a gene: 3. CDR3 length: 14 amino acids. Germline V gene lookup returns CDR1 MNHEY and CDR2 SVGAGI.

What was sequenced was blood. The chain uses TRBV6-5 and TRBJ2-7; 7 nucleotides line up with TRBD1. The receptor was derived from a woman aged 55-70 years in good health. The CDR3 loop is CASSYATGAYEQYF. The CDR3 DNA sequence: TGTGCCAGCAGTTACGCTACAGGGGCCTACGAGCAGTACTTC.